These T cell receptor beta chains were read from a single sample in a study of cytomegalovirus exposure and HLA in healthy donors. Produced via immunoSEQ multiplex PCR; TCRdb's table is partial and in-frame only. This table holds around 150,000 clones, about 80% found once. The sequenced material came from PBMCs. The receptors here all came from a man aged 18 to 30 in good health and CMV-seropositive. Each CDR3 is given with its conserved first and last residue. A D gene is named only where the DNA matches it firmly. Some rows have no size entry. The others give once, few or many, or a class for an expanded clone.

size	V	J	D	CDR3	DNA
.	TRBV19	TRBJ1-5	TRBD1	CASRIGDPNQPGQDDIGSNQPQHF	TGTGCCAGTAGGATTGGTGACCCAAATCAACCGGGACAGGACGATATTGGGAGCAATCAGCCCCAGCATTTT
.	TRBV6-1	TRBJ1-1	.	CASSEGGMPEAFF	TGTGCCAGCAGTGAAGGAGGGATGCCTGAAGCTTTCTTT
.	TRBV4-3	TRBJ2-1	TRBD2	CASSQDGISGGLYNEQFF	TGCGCCAGCAGCCAAGATGGGATCAGCGGGGGACTCTACAATGAGCAGTTCTTC
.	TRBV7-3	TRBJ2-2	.	CASSFGEAGELFF	TGTGCCAGCAGCTTTGGGGAGGCCGGGGAGCTGTTTTTT
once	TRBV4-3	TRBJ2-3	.	CASSQDTGGERTASTDTQYF	TGCGCCAGCAGCCAAGATACTGGCGGGGAAAGGACCGCTAGCACAGATACGCAGTATTTT
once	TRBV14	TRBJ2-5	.	CASSQIFHRTQETQYF	TGTGCCAGCAGCCAAATCTTCCACCGGACTCAAGAGACCCAGTACTTC
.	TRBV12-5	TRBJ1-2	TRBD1	CASGLGAGGESGYTF	TGTGCTAGTGGTTTGGGGGCAGGGGGCGAATCTGGCTACACCTTC
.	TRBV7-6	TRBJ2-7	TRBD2	CASSPREGRLYEQYF	TGTGCCAGCAGCCCTAGGGAGGGCCGGCTATACGAGCAGTACTTC
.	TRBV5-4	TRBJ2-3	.	CASSLALGGTDTQYF	TGTGCCAGCAGCTTGGCGTTAGGGGGCACAGATACGCAGTATTTT
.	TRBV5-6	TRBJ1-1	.	CASSLVTPGGDTEAFF	TGTGCCAGCAGCTTGGTAACGCCCGGTGGTGACACTGAAGCTTTCTTT
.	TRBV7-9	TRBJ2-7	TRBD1	CASSSTGLYEQYF	TGTGCCAGCAGCTCGACAGGGCTGTACGAGCAGTACTTC
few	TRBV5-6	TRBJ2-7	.	CASSLGALSEQYF	TGTGCCAGCAGCTTAGGGGCGCTCTCCGAGCAGTACTTC
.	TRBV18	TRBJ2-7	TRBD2	CASSPNELAGAYEQYF	TGTGCCAGCTCACCGAACGAACTAGCGGGGGCCTACGAGCAGTACTTC
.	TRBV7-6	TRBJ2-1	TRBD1	CASNTDTGGNEQFF	TGTGCCAGCAACACAGACACAGGGGGCAATGAGCAGTTCTTC
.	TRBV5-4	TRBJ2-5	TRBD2	CASSLTSGVQETQYF	TGTGCCAGCAGCTTGACTAGCGGGGTGCAAGAGACCCAGTACTTC
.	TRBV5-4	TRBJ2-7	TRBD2	CASSFTGGPDEQYF	TGTGCCAGCAGCTTTACGGGAGGGCCAGACGAGCAGTACTTC
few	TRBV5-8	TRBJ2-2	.	CASSLYRGELFF	TGTGCCAGCAGCTTGTATCGGGGGGAGCTGTTTTTT
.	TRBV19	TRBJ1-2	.	CASSTQTGGGYGYTF	TGTGCCAGTAGTACACAGACAGGAGGTGGCTATGGCTACACCTTC
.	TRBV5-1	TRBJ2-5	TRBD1	CASSPDQDRLETQYF	TGCGCCAGCAGCCCCGACCAGGACAGGTTGGAGACCCAGTACTTC
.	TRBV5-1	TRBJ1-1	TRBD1	CASSTGVFTEAFF	TGCGCCAGCAGCACAGGGGTTTTCACTGAAGCTTTCTTT